This T cell receptor (beta chain) originates from a study of blood T cell repertoires in COVID-19. Study overall: Sites in the United States, Italy and Spain provided acute and convalescent COVID-19 samples. PBMCs, B-cell-depleted T cells, or T cells provided the cDNA or gDNA that made up the material.

Only a few counts were recorded for this clone. Germline V gene sequence: CDR1 SGHTA, CDR2 FQGTGA. The CDR3 extends over 14 amino acids. Trimming cost V 1 base and J 6 bases; bases outside gene matches: 3. Sequencing was performed with immunoSEQ multiplex PCR; in TCRdb, only in-frame clones are kept and a portion is missing. The table records around 270,000 clones, about four fifths of them present only once. J is TRBJ2-1 and V is TRBV7-3, with 7 bases that match TRBD2. Sequenced material: peripheral blood. The sequence came from a person in their 70s with COVID-19, enrolled during active disease. CDR3: CASSLSPSGNEQFF. In DNA form, the CDR3 reads TGTGCCAGCAGCTTAAGTCCTAGCGGCAATGAGCAGTTCTTC. Combining the CDR3 with reference TRBV7-3 and TRBJ2-1 gives the whole variable domain GAGVSQTPSNKVTEKGKYVELRCDPISGHTALYWYRQSLGQGPEFLIYFQGTGAADDSGLPNDRFFAVRPEGSVSTLKIQRTERGDSAVYLCASSLSPSGNEQFFGPGTRLTVL.